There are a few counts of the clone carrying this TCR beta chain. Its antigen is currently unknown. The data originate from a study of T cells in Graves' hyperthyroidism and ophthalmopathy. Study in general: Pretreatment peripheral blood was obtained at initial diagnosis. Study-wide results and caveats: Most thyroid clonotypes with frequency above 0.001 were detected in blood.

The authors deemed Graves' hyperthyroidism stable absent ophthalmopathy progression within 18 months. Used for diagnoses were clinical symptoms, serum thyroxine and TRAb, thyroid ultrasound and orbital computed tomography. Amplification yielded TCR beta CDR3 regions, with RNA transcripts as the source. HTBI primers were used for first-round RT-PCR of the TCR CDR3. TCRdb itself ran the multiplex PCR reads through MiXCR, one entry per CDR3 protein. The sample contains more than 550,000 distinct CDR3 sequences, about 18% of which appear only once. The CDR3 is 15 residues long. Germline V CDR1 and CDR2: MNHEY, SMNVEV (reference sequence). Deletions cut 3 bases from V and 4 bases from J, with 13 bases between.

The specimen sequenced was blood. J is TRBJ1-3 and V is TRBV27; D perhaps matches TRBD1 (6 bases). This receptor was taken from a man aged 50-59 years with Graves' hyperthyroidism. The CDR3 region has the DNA TGTGCCAGCAGTTTGGGGGCCTATGGGGGAAACACCATATATTTT. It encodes CASSLGAYGGNTIYF.